These T cell receptor beta chains were read from a single sample in a study of Tregs in tolerant kidney transplant recipients. Profiled with immunoSEQ multiplex PCR; TCRdb holds only in-frame clones, not every one. The profile shows 90,000 or so clones, 80% to 95% of them singletons. Specimen: CD4+ T cells from blood (PBMCs), collected 12 months after the transplant. These receptors were taken from a human patient who received a combined kidney and bone marrow transplant. Part of the T cell pool may stem from the graft donor. CDR3s include the opening cysteine and the closing phenylalanine or tryptophan. Each record gives: clone size, D gene, J gene, V gene, CDR3 DNA, CDR3 protein. A D gene is named only where the DNA matches it firmly. Clone size is shown for a subset of rows, as once, few, many or a class of expanded clone.

few,-,TRBJ1-1,TRBV2,TGTGCCAGCTTTTCGACAGCCTCGAACACTGAAGCTTTCTTT,CASFSTASNTEAFF
-,TRBD1,TRBJ1-4,TRBV5-1,TGCGCCAGCAGCCCCCTTACAGGGGGAGTTAATGAAAAACTGTTTTTT,CASSPLTGGVNEKLFF
-,TRBD1,TRBJ2-2,TRBV4-3,TGCGCCAGCAGCCAAGAACTGAGGGGGCGCAGCACCGGGGAGCTGTTTTTT,CASSQELRGRSTGELFF
-,-,TRBJ2-1,TRBV5-1,TGCGCCAGCTCAGACAGAGTCTACAATGAGCAGTTCTTC,CASSDRVYNEQFF
-,TRBD1,TRBJ1-2,TRBV7-9,TGTGCCAGCAGCCCCCGCCAGGGGGATAACTATGGCTACACCTTC,CASSPRQGDNYGYTF
-,TRBD1,TRBJ1-1,TRBV5-1,TGCGCCAGCAGCCTTAGACAGGGGGCGGGAGGGACTGAAGCTTTCTTT,CASSLRQGAGGTEAFF
once,-,TRBJ2-3,TRBV5-1,TGCGCCAGCAGCCTATCGAAGACGACAGTCACTAGCACAGATACGCAGTATTTT,CASSLSKTTVTSTDTQYF
-,-,TRBJ2-7,TRBV11-2,TGTGCCAGCAGCCCCACGGGAAGTTACGAGCAGTACTTC,CASSPTGSYEQYF
once,TRBD2,TRBJ2-5,TRBV9,TGTGCCAGCAGCATACATGGGGAGGGCTCCTTCCAGTACTTC,CASSIHGEGSFQYF
-,-,TRBJ2-3,TRBV15,TGTGCCACCAGCAGGGGGGCTATTACAGATACGCAGTATTTT,CATSRGAITDTQYF
-,TRBD2,TRBJ2-5,TRBV10-1,TGCGCCAGCAGTGAAGAACTAGCGGGAGAGACCCAGTACTTC,CASSEELAGETQYF
-,TRBD2,TRBJ2-3,TRBV5-5,TGTGCCAGCAGCTTGCGGGCGACTAGCTCAGATACGCAGTATTTT,CASSLRATSSDTQYF
-,-,TRBJ2-5,TRBV7-8,TGTGCCAGCAGCTTAAGACTCCAAGAGACCCAGTACTTC,CASSLRLQETQYF
-,TRBD2,TRBJ2-1,TRBV5-1,TGCGCCAGCAACGTCGGGACTAGCGGGAGGTACAATGAGCAGTTCTTC,CASNVGTSGRYNEQFF
-,-,TRBJ2-5,TRBV5-1,TGCGCCAGCAGCGAGCCCCGGGTCGAGGAGACCCAGTACTTC,CASSEPRVEETQYF
-,TRBD2,TRBJ2-3,TRBV6-1,TGTGCCAGCAGTGAAGTTGCGGGGGGGCGGGCAGATACGCAGTATTTT,CASSEVAGGRADTQYF
-,-,TRBJ2-5,TRBV4-1,TGCGCCAGCAGCCAACCACCAGGAGAGACCCAGTACTTC,CASSQPPGETQYF
-,TRBD2,TRBJ2-5,TRBV5-1,TGCGCCAGCAGCCTCAGAGCGGGAGGGCCTTTGGGGGAGACCCAGTACTTC,CASSLRAGGPLGETQYF
-,TRBD1,TRBJ2-1,TRBV7-2,TGTGCCAGCAGCGGCGGGACAGGGGTCGGTGAGCAGTTCTTC,CASSGGTGVGEQFF
-,-,TRBJ1-1,TRBV5-1,TGCGCCAGCAGTGCAGGGGTGAACACTGAAGCTTTCTTT,CASSAGVNTEAFF
-,TRBD2,TRBJ2-5,TRBV7-2,TGTGCCACCGCCCCTCAACTAGCGGGAGAAGAGACCCAGTACTTC,CATAPQLAGEETQYF
-,TRBD1,TRBJ2-7,TRBV9,TGTGCCAGCAGCTTAGATTGGGGACAGGGTTCGTACGAGCAGTACTTC,CASSLDWGQGSYEQYF
-,TRBD1,TRBJ2-7,TRBV30,TGTGCCTGGGCCGGGACAGGTTCCTACGAGCAGTACTTC,CAWAGTGSYEQYF
-,TRBD1,TRBJ1-1,TRBV5-1,TGCGCCAGCAGCCCCCGGACAGGGGAAGCCATTTTCGCTTTCTTT,CASSPRTGEAIFAFF
once,TRBD1,TRBJ2-7,TRBV5-1,TGCGCCAGCAGCGCTCGGACAGGGAGCTCCTACGAGCAGTACTTC,CASSARTGSSYEQYF
-,-,TRBJ1-4,TRBV28,TGTGCCAGCAACGGACAGCTGAATGAAAAACTGTTTTTT,CASNGQLNEKLFF
-,-,TRBJ2-1,TRBV19,TGTGCCAGTAGCTCAGGTCGATCCTCCTACAATGAGCAGTTCTTC,CASSSGRSSYNEQFF
-,TRBD1,TRBJ2-2,TRBV19,TGTGCCAGTAGTGCTTACAGGGGGCGCAGGGGAACCGGGGAGCTGTTTTTT,CASSAYRGRRGTGELFF
-,-,TRBJ2-3,TRBV9,TGTGCCAGCAGCGTAGCCGGGAGATCGGATACGCAGTATTTT,CASSVAGRSDTQYF
-,TRBD1,TRBJ1-3,TRBV6-6,TGTGCCAGCAGGTTGACAGGGGGCGTCTCTGGAAACACCATATATTTT,CASRLTGGVSGNTIYF
-,-,TRBJ1-4,TRBV25-1,TGTGCCAGCACTAGGAATGAAAAACTGTTTTTT,CASTRNEKLFF
-,-,TRBJ2-5,TRBV5-1,TGCGCCAGCAGCTTGCAGGGGGGCTTCCAAGAGACCCAGTACTTC,CASSLQGGFQETQYF
-,-,TRBJ1-1,TRBV5-1,TGCGCCAGCAGGCTTCCTGGGGGCCGTGGCACTGAAGCTTTCTTT,CASRLPGGRGTEAFF
-,TRBD1,TRBJ1-5,TRBV10-3,TGTGCCATCAGCGAAACAGGGGCCGGTCAGCCCCAGCATTTT,CAISETGAGQPQHF
-,-,TRBJ2-3,TRBV5-4,TGTGCCAGCAGCTTGTATAGCGGTTCTCGGAGGACAGATACGCAGTATTTT,CASSLYSGSRRTDTQYF
-,TRBD1,TRBJ1-1,TRBV28,TGTGCCAGCAGTTTCAGGACAGGGGGCAAGGCTGAAGCTTTCTTT,CASSFRTGGKAEAFF
-,-,TRBJ1-6,TRBV7-2,TGTGCCAGCAGCTTAGAAGCGGGTTTTTCCCTCCACTTT,CASSLEAGFSLHF
-,TRBD1,TRBJ2-7,TRBV19,TGTGCCAGTAGTATGGCGGACAGGGCAGACTACGAGCAGTACTTC,CASSMADRADYEQYF
-,TRBD1,TRBJ1-1,TRBV11-1,TGTGCCAGCAGCGAACAGGGGAGTGCGACCACTGAAGCTTTCTTT,CASSEQGSATTEAFF
-,TRBD2,TRBJ2-7,TRBV28,TGTGCCAGCAGTTTGCCGGGAGGCTCCCTACGGGAGCAGTACTTC,CASSLPGGSLREQYF
-,-,TRBJ1-1,TRBV21-1,TGTGCCAGCAGCGCCACTCCAGGGGATCTGAACACTGAAGCTTTCTTT,CASSATPGDLNTEAFF
-,TRBD2,TRBJ2-5,TRBV5-1,TGCGCCAGCAGTTCGACTAGCGGGAGGGGAGAGACCCAGTACTTC,CASSSTSGRGETQYF
-,-,TRBJ2-2,TRBV7-3,TGTGCCAGCAGCCTGGGAGCGAACACCGGGGAGCTGTTTTTT,CASSLGANTGELFF
-,-,TRBJ1-1,TRBV5-4,TGTGCCAGCAGCTTTACGACAGGAAACACTGAAGCTTTCTTT,CASSFTTGNTEAFF
-,TRBD2,TRBJ2-2,TRBV9,TGTGCCAGCAGCGTATTTAGCGGGGGGTCGAACACCGGGGAGCTGTTTTTT,CASSVFSGGSNTGELFF
-,-,TRBJ2-7,TRBV5-1,TGCGCCAGCAGCTTGGGTCTAGCTTACATCTACGAGCAGTACTTC,CASSLGLAYIYEQYF
few,TRBD1,TRBJ2-2,TRBV7-2,TGTGCCAGCAGCTTTAACTTGCAGGGGGCGCAAACCGGGGAGCTGTTTTTT,CASSFNLQGAQTGELFF
-,TRBD2,TRBJ2-3,TRBV5-4,TGTGCCAGCAGCTTGGGGCTAGCGGGAGCTCGTGCAGATACGCAGTATTTT,CASSLGLAGARADTQYF
-,-,TRBJ2-5,TRBV7-8,TGTGCCAGCAGTCCTCGTGAGACCCAGTACTTC,CASSPRETQYF
-,TRBD1,TRBJ2-2,TRBV6-1,TGTGCCAGCAGGGGACAGGGAGGGGCCGGGGAGCTGTTTTTT,CASRGQGGAGELFF
-,TRBD2,TRBJ2-2,TRBV7-2,TGTGCCAGCAGCTTAAGAAGCGGGAGGGCCTTCGGGGAGCTGTTTTTT,CASSLRSGRAFGELFF
few,-,TRBJ2-3,TRBV11-3,TGTGCCAGCAGCTTAGATAACTCAGATACGCAGTATTTT,CASSLDNSDTQYF
-,-,TRBJ2-2,TRBV5-4,TGTGCCAGCAGCTTAAAAGGGGCCGGGGAGCTGTTTTTT,CASSLKGAGELFF